The 7 T cell receptor beta chains reported below all come from one sample, sequenced in a study of Ad26.COV2.S vaccination and SARS-CoV-2 variants. Method: immunoSEQ multiplex PCR; TCRdb's copy keeps in-frame clones and lacks some. The sample has about 400,000 clones, 83% seen once. Treatment reported: roughly 19 received Ad26.COV2.S at low or high dose, single or two shots; several received placebo; per-sample allocation not given. Sample collection was performed on day 63 after the first vaccine or placebo injection. The material sequenced was peripheral blood, taken in a trial of Ad26.COV2.S vaccine versus placebo. The receptors were sampled from a person between 18 and 65 years old who received the Ad26.COV2.S COVID-19 vaccine or a placebo.

This clone has more than one count but fewer than ten. The chain joins TRBV30 to TRBJ2-2; tentatively, D is TRBD2 (6 bases). Trimming took off 1 base at V and 1 base at J, with 10 bases between the two ends. CDR1 and CDR2 (germline): GTSNPN, SVGIG (reference sequence). This CDR3 comprises 15 residues. DNA of the CDR3: TGTGCCTGGAGTGACCAGGGACTGAACACCGGGGAGCTGTTTTTT. The encoded protein is CAWSDQGLNTGELFF.

Only a few counts were recorded for this clone. The chain links TRBV19 to TRBJ2-1; TRBD2 matches at 10 bases. V dropped 4 bases and J dropped 9; count of bases not matched to a gene: 9. CDR3 size: 15 residues. Germline V CDR1 and CDR2: LNHDA, SQIVND (reference sequence). The CDR3 DNA reads as TGTGCCAGTAGTAATAGCGGGAGGCCCGGCGGTGAGCAGTTCTTC. Translating it yields CASSNSGRPGGEQFF.

The genes are TRBV30 and TRBJ2-7; D call uncertain. The CDR3 runs to 13 residues. Per the germline V gene, CDR1 is GTSNPN and CDR2 is SVGIG (reference sequence). V lost 3 bases to trimming and J lost 1 base, with 10 bases between them. CDR3 residues: CAWRAVGSYEQYF. The CDR3 region has the DNA TGTGCCTGGAGGGCAGTTGGGTCCTACGAGCAGTACTTC.

The gene calls are TRBV27 and TRBJ2-7; 9 bases fit TRBD1. Germline values: CDR1 MNHEY, CDR2 SMNVEV (reference sequence). Trimming cost V 3 bases and J 3 bases; bases outside gene matches: 6. The CDR3 spans 15 residues. This CDR3 reads CASSFLGQGIYEQYF. In DNA form, the CDR3 reads TGTGCCAGCAGTTTTCTTGGACAGGGGATCTACGAGCAGTACTTC.

This clone was found once. This chain connects TRBV6-6 to TRBJ2-3; tentative D call: TRBD2 (6 bases). Germline lookup yields CDR1 MNHNY and CDR2 SVGAGI (reference sequence). This CDR3 has 15 residues. V was pared by 11 bases and J by 6 bases, with 24 bases between. In DNA form, the CDR3 reads TGTGCCGTCCGACGTGCCGTCACCGCGGGGGATACGCAGTATTTT. It encodes CAVRRAVTAGDTQYF.

The chain combines TRBV2 with TRBJ1-5, with 10 bases matching TRBD1. With 6 bases clipped from V and 2 bases from J, the junction kept 4 bases outside the gene matches. The CDR3 has 15 amino acids. In germline, CDR1 is SNHLY, CDR2 FYNNEI. The CDR3 region is CASRSGTGGNQPQHF. CDR3 DNA sequence: TGTGCCAGCAGGTCCGGGACAGGGGGCAATCAGCCCCAGCATTTT.

The chain carries TRBV7-7 and TRBJ2-2, with 9 nucleotides matching TRBD1. CDR3 length: 16 amino acids. Trimming removed 4 bases from V and 5 bases from J; junction bases left unmatched: 8. CDR1 and CDR2 from the germline V gene are SSHAT and FNYEAQ (reference sequence). CDR3 loop: CASSSTSGTGTGELFF. CDR3 DNA: TGTGCCAGCAGCTCGACCTCCGGGACAGGGACCGGGGAGCTGTTTTTT.